This T cell receptor (beta chain) is from a study of blood T cell repertoires in COVID-19. Study background: Samples representing acute and convalescent COVID-19 were sourced from the United States, Italy and Spain. Sample material is recorded as cDNA or gDNA derived from T cells, B-cell-depleted T cells, or PBMCs.

From germline, CDR1 is SGHRS and CDR2 YFSETQ. The CDR3 covers 14 residues. V was pared by 0 bases and J by 6 bases, with 12 bases between. In the original processing: From reference gene primer amplification, estimates of nucleated cell counts were derived. Some clones are missing from TCRdb's copy, which holds only in-frame ones; the method was immunoSEQ multiplex PCR. The V and J calls and the clone size are those of that table, but D and trimming were determined from the DNA. The data show more than 95,000 clones, 65% to 80% seen once. Material: peripheral blood. The sequence was collected from a man between 65 and 85 years old with acute or convalescent COVID-19. The chain employs TRBV5-1 and TRBJ1-2; the D gene is possibly TRBD1 (6 bases). CDR3 sequence: CASSLGQGSDGYTF. DNA of the CDR3: TGCGCCAGCAGCTTGGGGCAGGGGAGTGATGGCTACACCTTC. Full variable domain (missing parts from reference TRBV5-1 and TRBJ1-2): KAGVTQTPRYLIKTRGQQVTLSCSPISGHRSVSWYQQTPGQGLQFLFEYFSETQRNKGNFPGRFSGRQFSNSRSEMNVSTLELGDSALYLCASSLGQGSDGYTFGSGTRLTVV.